This T cell receptor beta chain derives from a study of tumor-infiltrating lymphocytes in primary liver carcinoma (dated by TCRdb to 2016 to 2017). The study in broad terms: The five patients, three men and two women aged 30 to 69 years, had hepatocellular carcinoma (four) or combined HCC and intrahepatic cholangiocarcinoma (one). Tumors of the five patients were stage T1-T3 N0M0 with maximum diameters of about 4.2 to 10 cm. Samples yielded roughly 3.5 to 7.13 million productive TCRbeta reads; read depth did not differ significantly between tissue types. Across five regions of each liver tumor, along with adjacent normal tissue and blood, the study brought together TCRbeta repertoire sequencing, expression microarrays and whole-exome sequencing. A total of around 35 specimens from 5 patients went through TCRbeta repertoire sequencing, namely 25 tumor regions, 5 adjacent noncancerous liver tissues and 5 peripheral blood samples. Reproducibility between technical replicate repertoires was high, with correlation coefficients above 0.95 and mean shared-clone rates roughly 0.87. The research as a whole found: Repertoire overlap was found to be higher between tumor regions (mean roughly 36%) than between tumor-adjacent (around 17%) or tumor-blood (about 14%) pairs, consistent with antigen-driven expansion. With just a handful of patients in the study, the authors point out that the findings should be validated in a larger study. Because sequencing covered only the TCR beta chain and unpaired alpha chains were not captured, true repertoire diversity is likely underestimated. Since the samples were bulk and unsorted, there was no way to compare CD4+ and CD8+ T cell repertoires. Compared with blood, tumors had a significantly larger share of the repertoire taken up by the top 250 clones (p = 0.039).

Using a constant-region primer and ProtoScript II reverse transcriptase, TCRbeta-specific cDNA was reverse-transcribed from 500 ng total RNA. Three nested multiplex PCR rounds, following a slightly modified ARM-PCR procedure, were used to build the TCRbeta libraries. Each of the first two PCR rounds ran for about 10 cycles and used multiplex TRBV1-TRBV30 forward primers together with a Cbeta reverse primer. Sample barcodes and Illumina adapters were attached in a final 25-cycle PCR using Deep VentR polymerase. Before sequencing, amplicons of 200-500 bp were purified from gel using a QIAquick gel extraction kit. An Illumina HiSeq 2500 was used to sequence the TCRbeta amplicons, generating 250-bp paired-end reads. As for the authors' bioinformatics: Quality trimming of reads was performed with Trimmomatic v0.33, and paired reads were merged with FLASH v1.2.11 so that full CDR3 sequences could be recovered. V, D and J germline segments were assigned to the rearranged TCRbeta sequences using MiGEC v1.2.1b. Clonotype statistics, along with Shannon-Wiener diversity indices, were calculated using VDJtools v1.0.0. To cut down on sampling bias, every analysis after diversity analysis relied on just the 250 most abundant clonotypes from each sample. TCRdb handled the public reads itself, with Q25 trimming in fastp and clone calling in MiXCR, and kept productive beta chains. Duplicate CDR3 protein sequences are folded into a single record with the most common DNA and genes. The V and J calls and clone size are TCRdb's, not the authors'. Within this sample are approximately 92,000 distinct CDR3 sequences, with 68% of them counted one time only. Around 25% of the sample belongs to the ten largest clones.

The sample holds a few counts of this clonotype. The target of this receptor is not known. One end of the junction does not line up with germline, which may come from a read error. The CDR3 spans 13 residues, from the cysteine through the phenylalanine. Of all the DNA, just the CDR3 is kept, 39 bases in frame from base 1. According to the germline V gene, CDR1 reads SGHAT and CDR2 reads FQNNGV. Total RNA and DNA were co-extracted from roughly 20-30 mg of bulk tissue with the AllPrep DNA/RNA mini kit, without cell sorting. Between late 2015 and early 2016, about 5 patients in China with histopathologically diagnosed primary liver carcinoma had surgical resection. Patients had chronic HBV infection and were treatment-naive at sampling. Pieces of fresh tumor and adjacent tissue were cut in half, with one half kept in RNAlater at -80 degrees C and the other half sent for histology.

This chain joins TRBV11-2 to TRBJ2-5, and 7 bases in between align with TRBD2. The specimen sequenced was tumor-adjacent normal liver tissue. The origin of this receptor is a man between 40 and 49 years old with primary liver carcinoma and hepatitis B virus infection. The nucleotides are TGTGCCAGCGGGGGGGAGGGCCAAGAGACCCAGTATTTC. Translated, this gives CASGGEGQETQYF.